This TCR beta chain was recorded in a study of OX40 agonist ivuxolimab in advanced cancers. Sequencing used immunoSEQ multiplex PCR; TCRdb keeps in-frame clones, though not all of them. The sample contains some 10,000 clones, 60% to 85% of which appear only once. Broader study findings: Among expanded peripheral T cells, antigen specificity went undetermined.

As concerns this clone: Its matching antigen is unknown.

This TCR came from an adult with an advanced solid tumor such as melanoma, head and neck, liver or kidney cancer. Specimen: CD4+ or CD8+ T cells sorted from blood, collected in a trial of the OX40 agonist ivuxolimab.

This chain's CDR3 is CASSPPAGGPNTGELFF. CDR3 nucleotide sequence: TGTGCCAGCAGCCCCCCAGCGGGAGGTCCGAACACCGGGGAGCTGTTTTTT. This chain joins TRBV9 and TRBJ2-2; TRBD2 aligns across 9 bases. CDR1 is SGDLS and CDR2 is YYNGEE in the germline V gene. The CDR3 is 17 residues long. The V gene end was trimmed by 4 bases and the J gene end by 0 bases; junction bases not matched to a gene: 7.